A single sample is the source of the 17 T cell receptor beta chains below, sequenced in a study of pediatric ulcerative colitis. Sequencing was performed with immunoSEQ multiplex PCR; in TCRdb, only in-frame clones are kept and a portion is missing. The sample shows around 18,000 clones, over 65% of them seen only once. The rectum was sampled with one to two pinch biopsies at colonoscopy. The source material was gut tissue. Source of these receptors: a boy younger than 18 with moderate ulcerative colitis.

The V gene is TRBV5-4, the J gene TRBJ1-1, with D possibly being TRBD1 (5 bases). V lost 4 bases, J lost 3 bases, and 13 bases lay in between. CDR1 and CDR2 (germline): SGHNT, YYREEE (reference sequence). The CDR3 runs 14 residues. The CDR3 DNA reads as TGTGCCAGCAGCCCGCGGGGGGGGGACACTGAAGCTTTCTTT. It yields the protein CASSPRGGDTEAFF. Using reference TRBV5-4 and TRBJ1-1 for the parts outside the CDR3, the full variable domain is ETGVTQSPTHLIKTRGQQVTLRCSSQSGHNTVSWYQQALGQGPQFIFQYYREEENGRGNFPPRFSGLQFPNYSSELNVNALELDDSALYLCASSPRGGDTEAFFGQGTRLTVV.

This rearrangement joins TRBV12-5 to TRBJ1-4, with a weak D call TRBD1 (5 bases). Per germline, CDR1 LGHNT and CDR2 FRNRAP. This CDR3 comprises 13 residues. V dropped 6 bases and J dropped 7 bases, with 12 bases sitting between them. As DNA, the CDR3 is TGTGCTAGTGGCGCCGGGGACGTTGAAAAACTGTTTTTT. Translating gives CASGAGDVEKLFF. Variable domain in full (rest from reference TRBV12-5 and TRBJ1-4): DARVTQTPRHKVTEMGQEVTMRCQPILGHNTVFWYRQTMMQGLELLAYFRNRAPLDDSGMPKDRFSAEMPDATLATLKIQPSEPRDSAVYFCASGAGDVEKLFFGSGTQLSVL.

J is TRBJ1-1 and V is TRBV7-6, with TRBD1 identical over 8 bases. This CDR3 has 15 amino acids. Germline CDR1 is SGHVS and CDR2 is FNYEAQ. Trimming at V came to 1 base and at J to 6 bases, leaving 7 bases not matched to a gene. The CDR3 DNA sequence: TGTGCCAGCAGCTTAGGGTTGGGACAGGTGGCTGAAGCTTTCTTT. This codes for CASSLGLGQVAEAFF.

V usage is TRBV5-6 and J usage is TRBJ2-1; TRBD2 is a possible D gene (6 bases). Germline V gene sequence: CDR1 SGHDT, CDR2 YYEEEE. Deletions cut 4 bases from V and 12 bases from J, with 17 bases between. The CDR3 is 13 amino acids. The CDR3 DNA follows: TGTGCCAGCAGCGCCGCGGGGCCCGGGGGGCAGTTCTTC. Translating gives CASSAAGPGGQFF.

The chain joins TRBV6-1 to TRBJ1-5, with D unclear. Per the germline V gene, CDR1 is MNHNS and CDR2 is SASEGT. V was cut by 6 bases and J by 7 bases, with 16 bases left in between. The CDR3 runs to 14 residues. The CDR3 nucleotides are TGTGCCAGCAGGCTAGAGACGACTAGCCAGCCCCAGCATTTT. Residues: CASRLETTSQPQHF.

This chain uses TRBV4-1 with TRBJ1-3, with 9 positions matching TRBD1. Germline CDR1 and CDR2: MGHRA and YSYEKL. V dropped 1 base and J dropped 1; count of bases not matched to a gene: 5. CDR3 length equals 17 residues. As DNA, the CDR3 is TGCGCCAGCAGCCAAGGAGTGGGACAGGGTTCTGGAAACACCATATATTTT. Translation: CASSQGVGQGSGNTIYF.

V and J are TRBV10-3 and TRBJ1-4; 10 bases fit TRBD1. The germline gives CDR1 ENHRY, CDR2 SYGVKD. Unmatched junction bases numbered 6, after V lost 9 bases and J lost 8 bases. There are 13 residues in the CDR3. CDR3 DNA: TGTGCCATAAGAGGACAGGGGGTCGAAAAACTGTTTTTT. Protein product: CAIRGQGVEKLFF.

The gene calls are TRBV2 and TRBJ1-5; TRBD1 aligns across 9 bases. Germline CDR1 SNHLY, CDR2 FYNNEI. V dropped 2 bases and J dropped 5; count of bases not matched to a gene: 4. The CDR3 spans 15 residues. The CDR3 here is CASSELGTGYQPQHF. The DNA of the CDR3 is TGTGCCAGCAGTGAACTGGGGACAGGGTATCAGCCCCAGCATTTT.

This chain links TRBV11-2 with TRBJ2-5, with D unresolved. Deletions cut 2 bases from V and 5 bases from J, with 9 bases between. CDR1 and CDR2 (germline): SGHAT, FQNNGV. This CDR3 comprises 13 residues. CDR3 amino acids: CASSLIMEETQYF. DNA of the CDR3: TGTGCCAGCAGCTTAATAATGGAGGAGACCCAGTACTTC.

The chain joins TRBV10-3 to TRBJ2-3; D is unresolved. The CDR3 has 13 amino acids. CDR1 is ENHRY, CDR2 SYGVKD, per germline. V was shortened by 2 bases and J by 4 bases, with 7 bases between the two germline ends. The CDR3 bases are TGTGCCATCAGTGAGGTTTCAGCAGATACGCAGTATTTT. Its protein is CAISEVSADTQYF.

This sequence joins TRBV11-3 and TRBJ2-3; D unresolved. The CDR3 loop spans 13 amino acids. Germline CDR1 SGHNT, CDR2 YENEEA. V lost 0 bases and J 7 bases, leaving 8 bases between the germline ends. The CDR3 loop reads CASSLDEVHTQYF. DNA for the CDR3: TGTGCCAGCAGCTTAGATGAGGTGCATACGCAGTATTTT.

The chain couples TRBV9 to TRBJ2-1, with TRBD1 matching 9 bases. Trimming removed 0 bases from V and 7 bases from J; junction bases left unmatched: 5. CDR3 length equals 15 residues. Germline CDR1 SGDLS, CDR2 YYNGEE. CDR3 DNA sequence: TGTGCCAGCAGCGTAGGGACAGGGGAACGGAATGAGCAGTTCTTC. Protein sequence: CASSVGTGERNEQFF.

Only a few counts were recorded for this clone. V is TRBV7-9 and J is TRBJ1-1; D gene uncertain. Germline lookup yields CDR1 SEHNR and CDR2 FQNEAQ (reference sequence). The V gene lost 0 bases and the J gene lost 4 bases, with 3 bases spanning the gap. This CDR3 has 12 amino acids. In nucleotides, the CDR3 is TGTGCCAGCAGCTTAGCCCTCACTGAAGCTTTCTTT. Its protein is CASSLALTEAFF.

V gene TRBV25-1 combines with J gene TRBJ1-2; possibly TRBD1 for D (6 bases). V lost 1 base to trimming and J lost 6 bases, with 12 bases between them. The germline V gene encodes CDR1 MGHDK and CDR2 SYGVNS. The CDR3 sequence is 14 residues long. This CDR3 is CASSESGRGDGYTF. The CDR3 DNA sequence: TGTGCCAGCAGTGAATCAGGCAGGGGAGATGGCTACACCTTC.

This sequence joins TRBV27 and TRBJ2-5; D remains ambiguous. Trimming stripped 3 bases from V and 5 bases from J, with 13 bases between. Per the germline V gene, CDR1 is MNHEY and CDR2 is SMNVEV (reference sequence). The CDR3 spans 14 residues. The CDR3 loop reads CASSFVGGGETQYF. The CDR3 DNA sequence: TGTGCCAGCAGTTTCGTTGGCGGCGGTGAGACCCAGTACTTC.

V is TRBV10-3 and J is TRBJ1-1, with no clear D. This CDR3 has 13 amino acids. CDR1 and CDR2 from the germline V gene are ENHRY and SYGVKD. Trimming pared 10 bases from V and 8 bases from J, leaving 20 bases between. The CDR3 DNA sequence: TGTGCCACCAAGAATCCGCGGGAGGGCGAAGCTTTCTTT. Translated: CATKNPREGEAFF.

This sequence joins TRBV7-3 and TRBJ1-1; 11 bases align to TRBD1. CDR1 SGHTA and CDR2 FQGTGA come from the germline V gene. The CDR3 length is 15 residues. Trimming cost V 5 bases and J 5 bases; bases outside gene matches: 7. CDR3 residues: CASSPGTGGGTEAFF. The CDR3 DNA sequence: TGTGCCAGCAGCCCCGGGACAGGGGGGGGAACTGAAGCTTTCTTT.